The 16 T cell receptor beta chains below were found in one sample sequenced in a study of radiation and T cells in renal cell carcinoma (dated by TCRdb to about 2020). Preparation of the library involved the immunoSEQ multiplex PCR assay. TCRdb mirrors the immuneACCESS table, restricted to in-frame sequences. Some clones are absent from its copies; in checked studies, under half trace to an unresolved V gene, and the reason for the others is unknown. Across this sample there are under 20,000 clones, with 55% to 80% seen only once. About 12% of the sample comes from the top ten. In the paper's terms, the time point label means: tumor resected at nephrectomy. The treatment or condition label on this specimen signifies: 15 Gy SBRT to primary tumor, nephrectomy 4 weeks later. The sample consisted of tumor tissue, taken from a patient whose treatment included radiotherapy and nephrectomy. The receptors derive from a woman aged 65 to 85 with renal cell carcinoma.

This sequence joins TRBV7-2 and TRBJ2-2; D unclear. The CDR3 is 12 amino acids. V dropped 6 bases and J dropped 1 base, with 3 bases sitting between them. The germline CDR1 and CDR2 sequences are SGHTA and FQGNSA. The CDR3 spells CASSRNTGELFF. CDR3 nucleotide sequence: TGTGCCAGCAGTCGGAACACCGGGGAGCTGTTTTTT.

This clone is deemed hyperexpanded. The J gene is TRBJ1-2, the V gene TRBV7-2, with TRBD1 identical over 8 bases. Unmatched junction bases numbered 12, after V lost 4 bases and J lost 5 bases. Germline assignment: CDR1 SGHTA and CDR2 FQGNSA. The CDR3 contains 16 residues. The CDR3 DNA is TGTGCCAGCAGCTCTCCCCTCGACAGGGGAGGATATGGCTACACCTTC. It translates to CASSSPLDRGGYGYTF.

CDR3 DNA: TGTGCCAGCAGCGCAACCGGGACAGGGAATTCACCCCTCCACTTT. Translating gives CASSATGTGNSPLHF. The J gene is TRBJ1-6, the V gene TRBV9, with 9 bases lining up with TRBD1. The CDR3 is 15 amino acids. In germline, CDR1 is SGDLS, CDR2 YYNGEE. The junction had 5 bases not matched to a gene; V was cut back by 3 bases and J by 7 bases. The entire variable domain, with the rest obtained from reference TRBV9 and TRBJ1-6, is as follows: DSGVTQTPKHLITATGQRVTLRCSPRSGDLSVYWYQQSLDQGLQFLIQYYNGEERAKGNILERFSAQQFPDLHSELNLSSLELGDSALYFCASSATGTGNSPLHFGNGTRLTVT.

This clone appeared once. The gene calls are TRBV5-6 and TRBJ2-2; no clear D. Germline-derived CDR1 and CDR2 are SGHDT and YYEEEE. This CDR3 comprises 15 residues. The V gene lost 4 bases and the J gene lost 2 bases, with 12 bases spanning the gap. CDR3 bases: TGTGCCAGCAGCAACCTACAAATCAACACCGGGGAGCTGTTTTTT. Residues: CASSNLQINTGELFF.

CDR3 sequence: CASSEGTGKHEQYF. The CDR3 DNA follows: TGTGCCAGCAGTGAGGGGACAGGGAAACACGAGCAGTACTTC. The chain couples TRBV2 to TRBJ2-7, with TRBD1 matching 9 bases. V shed 3 bases and J 5 bases; nucleotides not matched to a gene: 5. Germline assignment: CDR1 SNHLY and CDR2 FYNNEI. The length of the CDR3 is 14 residues.

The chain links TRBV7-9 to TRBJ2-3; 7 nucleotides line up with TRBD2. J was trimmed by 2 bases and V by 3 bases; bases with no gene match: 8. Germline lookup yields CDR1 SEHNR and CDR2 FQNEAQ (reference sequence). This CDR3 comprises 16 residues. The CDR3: CASSFARRGNTDTQYF. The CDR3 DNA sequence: TGTGCCAGCAGCTTCGCGAGGCGGGGGAACACAGATACGCAGTATTTT.

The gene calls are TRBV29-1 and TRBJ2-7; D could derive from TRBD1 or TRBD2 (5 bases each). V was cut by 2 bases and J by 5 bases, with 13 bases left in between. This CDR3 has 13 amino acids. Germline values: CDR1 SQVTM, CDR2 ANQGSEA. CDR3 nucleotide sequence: TGCAGCGTTGAACCGAAAGGGACCCACGAGCAGTACTTC. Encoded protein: CSVEPKGTHEQYF.

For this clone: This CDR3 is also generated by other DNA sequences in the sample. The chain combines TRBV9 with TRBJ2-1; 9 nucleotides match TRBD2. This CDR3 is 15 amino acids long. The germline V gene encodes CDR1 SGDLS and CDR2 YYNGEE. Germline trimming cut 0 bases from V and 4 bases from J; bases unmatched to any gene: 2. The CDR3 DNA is TGTGCCAGCAGCGTAGGCAGCGGGGGGTACAATGAGCAGTTCTTC. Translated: CASSVGSGGYNEQFF.

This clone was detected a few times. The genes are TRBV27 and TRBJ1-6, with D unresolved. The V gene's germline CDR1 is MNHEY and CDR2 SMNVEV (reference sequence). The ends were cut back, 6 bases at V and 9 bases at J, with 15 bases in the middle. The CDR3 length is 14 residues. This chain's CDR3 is CASRILDLGSPLHF. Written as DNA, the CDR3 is TGTGCCAGCAGGATACTTGATCTAGGTTCACCCCTCCACTTT.

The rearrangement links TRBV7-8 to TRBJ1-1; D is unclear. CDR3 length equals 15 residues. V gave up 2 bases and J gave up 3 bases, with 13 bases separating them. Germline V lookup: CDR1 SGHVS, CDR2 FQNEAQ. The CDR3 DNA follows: TGTGCCAGCAGCTTAAGCTCCGGTGGAGACACTGAAGCTTTCTTT. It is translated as CASSLSSGGDTEAFF.

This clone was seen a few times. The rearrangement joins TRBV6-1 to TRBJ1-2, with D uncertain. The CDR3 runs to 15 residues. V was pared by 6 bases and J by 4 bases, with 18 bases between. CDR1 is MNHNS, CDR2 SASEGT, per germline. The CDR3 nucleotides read TGTGCCAGCAGCCTCGGACTGGACGCGAGCTATGGCTACACCTTC. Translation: CASSLGLDASYGYTF.

DNA of the CDR3: TGTGCCAGCAGCTCCTGGGGGACTTCTGACAATGAGCAGTTCTTC. Its translation is CASSSWGTSDNEQFF. The V gene is TRBV5-6, the J gene TRBJ2-1; TRBD2 might be the D (6 bases). This CDR3 is 15 amino acids long. The V end lost 3 bases, the J end lost 5 bases, and 15 bases lay between the germline ends. Germline CDR1 reads SGHDT; CDR2 reads YYEEEE.

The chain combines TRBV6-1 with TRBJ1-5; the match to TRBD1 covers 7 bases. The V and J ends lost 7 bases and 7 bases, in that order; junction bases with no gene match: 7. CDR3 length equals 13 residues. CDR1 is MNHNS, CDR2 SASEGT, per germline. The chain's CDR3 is CASTLVGGQPQHF. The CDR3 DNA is TGTGCCAGCACCTTAGTAGGGGGCCAGCCCCAGCATTTT.

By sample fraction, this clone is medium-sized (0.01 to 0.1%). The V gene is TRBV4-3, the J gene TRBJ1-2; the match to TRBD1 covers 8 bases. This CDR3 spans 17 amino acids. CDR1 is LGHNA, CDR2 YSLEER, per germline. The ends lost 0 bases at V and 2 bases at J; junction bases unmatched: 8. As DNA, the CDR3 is TGCGCCAGCAGCCAAGACCTAACAGGGGGGACGAACTATGGCTACACCTTC. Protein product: CASSQDLTGGTNYGYTF.

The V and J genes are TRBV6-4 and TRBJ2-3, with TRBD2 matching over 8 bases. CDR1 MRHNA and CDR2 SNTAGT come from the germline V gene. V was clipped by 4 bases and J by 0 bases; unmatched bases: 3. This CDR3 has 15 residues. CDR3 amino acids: CASSASGGSTDTQYF. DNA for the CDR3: TGTGCCAGCAGTGCCTCGGGGGGGAGCACAGATACGCAGTATTTT.

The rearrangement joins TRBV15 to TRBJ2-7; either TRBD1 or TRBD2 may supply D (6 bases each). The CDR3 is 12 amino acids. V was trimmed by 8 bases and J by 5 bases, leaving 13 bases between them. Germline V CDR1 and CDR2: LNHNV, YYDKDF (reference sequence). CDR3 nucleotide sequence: TGTGCCACCGGGGGGCATCAAGACGAGCAGTACTTC. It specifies CATGGHQDEQYF.